This TCR beta chain derives from a study of T cell repertoires in cytomegalovirus infection. Across the study: CMV epitopes used comprised recently identified HLA-C-restricted ones and well-studied HLA-B-restricted ones. Evidence of both CMV infection and a matching HLA type came from public TCR beta signatures.

Study-level findings and limits: Dominant in the ex vivo response were TCR beta clonotypes restricted by HLA-C and specific for CMV. Totalled public TCR beta family frequency picked out people who carried CMV plus the relevant HLA.

Using its own MiXCR run on the reads, TCRdb lists one record per CDR3 protein. The sample lists approximately 350,000 distinct CDR3 sequences, roughly 34% seen once, with 13% in the top ten. Concerning this clonotype: Its antigen is undetermined.

The CDR3 loop spans 19 amino acids. V dropped 2 bases and J dropped 1; count of bases not matched to a gene: 13. Germline V lookup: CDR1 SGHRS, CDR2 YFSETQ. This rearrangement joins TRBV5-1 to TRBJ1-5, with 9 bases aligning to TRBD1. The source was cultured PBMCs, collected from culture after CMV antigen stimulation. This receptor was identified in a human donor in good health (CMV status not recorded). Some clones in this sample may be carry-over from other donors' samples. The CDR3 sequence is CASSFTGTGKFYSNQPQHF. CDR3 nucleotide sequence: TGCGCCAGCAGCTTTACTGGGACAGGGAAATTTTACAGCAATCAGCCCCAGCATTTT.